The 19 T cell receptor beta chains reported below all come from one sample, sequenced in a study of early T cells in non-severe SARS-CoV-2 infection (dated by TCRdb to about 2021). The library was built by means of 5' RACE. Instrument on record: NextSeq 500. The public reads were reanalyzed by TCRdb: fastp trimming at Q25, MiXCR alignment, in-frame beta chains only. Every entry covers one CDR3 protein and lists the most common genes and DNA from its rows. Across this sample there are under 100,000 distinct CDR3 sequences, with around 13% seen only once. More than 1.2% of the sample comes from the top ten. Material for sequencing was whole blood. The receptors come from an adult who was a healthcare worker with PCR-confirmed SARS-CoV-2 infection or an uninfected control (not recorded which).

The CDR3 protein is CASSSPKLAGGGDTQYF. CDR3 DNA sequence: TGTGCCAGCAGCTCGCCCAAACTAGCGGGGGGCGGGGATACGCAGTATTTT. V is TRBV21-1 and J is TRBJ2-3; the table's D call, TRBD2, was not checked against the DNA. TRBV21-1 is marked as a pseudogene. This CDR3 has 17 amino acids.

This clonotype has only a few counts. The chain carries TRBV7-6 and TRBJ2-2; D could derive from TRBD1 or TRBD2 (5 bases each). The CDR3 has 15 residues. Deletions cut 4 bases from V and 0 bases from J, with 9 bases between. Germline V gene data show CDR1 as SGHVS and CDR2 as FNYEAQ. The CDR3 loop reads CASSWGPPNTGELFF. CDR3 nucleotide sequence: TGTGCCAGCAGCTGGGGACCGCCGAACACCGGGGAGCTGTTTTTT.

This clonotype was detected only a few times. The CDR3 coding sequence is TGTGCTAGTGGTCAATCACAGGGGGCCGGCGGGGAGCTGTTTTTT. Protein product: CASGQSQGAGGELFF. This chain joins TRBV12-5 and TRBJ2-2, with 9 positions matching TRBD1. CDR3 length: 15 amino acids. CDR1 and CDR2 from the germline V gene are LGHNT and FRNRAP. The V and J ends lost 5 bases and 7 bases, in that order; junction bases with no gene match: 8.

This clonotype appeared a single time. The chain recombines TRBV5-4 with TRBJ1-2; D uncertain. Germline V gene data show CDR1 as SGHNT and CDR2 as YYREEE (reference sequence). Between the trimmed V and J ends, which lost 0 bases and 9 bases, there was a span of 12 bases. This CDR3 is built from 13 residues. In nucleotides, the CDR3 is TGTGCCAGCAGCTTGGGCAGTACCTCGAGCTACACCTTC. Translation gives CASSLGSTSSYTF. Full variable domain (outside the CDR3, taken from reference TRBV5-4 and TRBJ1-2): ETGVTQSPTHLIKTRGQQVTLRCSSQSGHNTVSWYQQALGQGPQFIFQYYREEENGRGNFPPRFSGLQFPNYSSELNVNALELDDSALYLCASSLGSTSSYTFGSGTRLTVV.

This clonotype was detected many times. This chain joins TRBV19 and TRBJ1-2; TRBD1 agrees at 11 bases. This CDR3 contains 14 residues. Trimming cost V 3 bases and J 11 bases; bases outside gene matches: 8. Germline CDR1 reads LNHDA; CDR2 reads SQIVND (reference sequence). The CDR3 DNA reads TGTGCCAGTAGTATCGGACAGGGGGCGGTTGGTTACACCTTC. It encodes CASSIGQGAVGYTF.

This clonotype was recorded many times. The rearrangement joins TRBV12-3 or TRBV12-4 to TRBJ2-3; TRBD2 might be the D (6 bases). The CDR3 runs 13 residues. V gave up 1 base and J gave up 5 bases, with 7 bases separating them. This CDR3 is CASSLGGVDTQYF. DNA for the CDR3: TGTGCCAGCAGTTTAGGGGGGGTAGATACGCAGTATTTT.

Points on this clonotype: At one end, the junction sequence differs from germline, possibly due to a read error. The chain has TRBV9 and TRBJ2-3, with D unresolved. Germline V CDR1 and CDR2: SGDLS, YYNGEE. CDR3 length: 14 residues. In DNA, the CDR3 is TGTGCCAGCAGCGTAGGGCCGTCCTTGACTGACTCTATATTT. Protein sequence: CASSVGPSLTDSIF.

Comment on this clonotype: The final CDR3 position lacks the conserved phenylalanine or tryptophan, pointing to a likely read error. The limits of the CDR3 on the DNA are not certain, so only TCRdb's listed CDR3 is given. The rearrangement uses TRBV21-1 and TRBJ2-5; the table's TRBD2 call for D was not verified on the DNA. TRBV21-1 is a listed pseudogene. The CDR3 spans 16 residues, counting both ends. This chain's CDR3 is CASSIRYREGKETQYL.

This clonotype was detected many times. This chain links TRBV18 with TRBJ2-1; D could derive from TRBD1 or TRBD2 (6 bases each). Germline lookup yields CDR1 KGHSH and CDR2 LQKENI. This CDR3 region has 12 residues. Trimming cost V 3 bases and J 8 bases, with 8 bases left between them. The CDR3 here is CASSPRGDEQFF. CDR3 DNA sequence: TGTGCCAGCTCACCGAGGGGGGATGAGCAGTTCTTC.

The sample holds a few counts of this clonotype. The gene calls are TRBV5-1 and TRBJ1-3, with 9 bases fitting TRBD1. Trimming took 4 bases from V and 4 from J; bases not matched to a gene: 6. Germline V lookup: CDR1 SGHRS, CDR2 YFSETQ. This CDR3 contains 15 residues. The CDR3 DNA is TGCGCCAGCAGCCCACAGGGGGCGGAGGGAAACACCATATATTTT. As protein: CASSPQGAEGNTIYF. The whole variable domain, remainder taken from reference TRBV5-1 and TRBJ1-3, is KAGVTQTPRYLIKTRGQQVTLSCSPISGHRSVSWYQQTPGQGLQFLFEYFSETQRNKGNFPGRFSGRQFSNSRSEMNVSTLELGDSALYLCASSPQGAEGNTIYFGEGSWLTVV.

This clonotype was counted many times. The genes are TRBV12-5 and TRBJ2-1, with TRBD1 matching 8 bases. The CDR3 has 14 amino acids. Germline values: CDR1 LGHNT, CDR2 FRNRAP. V gave up 5 bases and J gave up 3 bases; unmatched junction bases: 3. Here the CDR3 DNA reads TGTGCTAGTGGTCTACAGGGGGGCTACAATGAGCAGTTCTTC. This translates into CASGLQGGYNEQFF.

This clonotype was recorded many times. The rearrangement joins TRBV4-2 to TRBJ2-3, with 10 bases matching TRBD2. The CDR3 spans 16 residues. Germline CDR1 reads LGHNA; CDR2 reads YNFKEQ. V lost 0 bases to trimming and J lost 3 bases; unmatched junction nucleotides: 3. CDR3 sequence: CASSQEEAGGTDTQYF. As DNA, the CDR3 is TGTGCCAGCAGCCAAGAAGAAGCGGGGGGGACAGATACGCAGTATTTT.

Many counts were recorded for this clonotype. The chain uses TRBV7-2 and TRBJ1-1; the match to TRBD1 covers 8 bases. The CDR3 loop spans 14 amino acids. Germline CDR1 SGHTA, CDR2 FQGNSA. Trimming took 4 bases from V and 6 from J; bases not matched to a gene: 7. The CDR3 nucleotides are TGTGCCAGCAGCTCCCAGGGGGCGCGCGCTGAAGCTTTCTTT. It specifies CASSSQGARAEAFF.

This clonotype was counted ten times or more. V gene TRBV7-6 combines with J gene TRBJ2-7, with D possibly matching TRBD2 (7 bases). Trimming shortened V by 4 bases and J by 2 bases, and 24 bases separated the two germline ends. CDR1 is SGHVS, CDR2 FNYEAQ, per germline. This CDR3 spans 18 amino acids. The DNA for the CDR3 is TGTGCCAGCAGCTCGGGGATCTCAGGGGAGGGCCCCACCTACGAGCAGTACTTC. Residues: CASSSGISGEGPTYEQYF.

The V and J genes are TRBV29-1 and TRBJ2-2, with 7 bases aligning to TRBD2. The germline gives CDR1 SQVTM, CDR2 ANQGSEA. There are 16 residues in the CDR3. V lost 0 bases to trimming and J lost 5 bases; unmatched junction nucleotides: 9. In DNA, the CDR3 is TGCAGCGTTGAAGATCCCCGGGGAGGGAATACCGGGGAGCTGTTTTTT. This sequence encodes CSVEDPRGGNTGELFF.

Notes on this clonotype: A junction end diverges from the germline sequence, so it may reflect a read error. This chain connects TRBV20-1 to TRBJ2-5; no clear D. Germline CDR1 and CDR2: DFQATT and SNEGSKA (reference sequence). The CDR3 runs 11 residues. CDR3 DNA: TGCAGTGCTATACAAAAAGAGGCCCAGTACTTC. This translates into CSAIQKEAQYF.

At least ten counts were recorded for this clonotype. This chain connects TRBV6-2 or TRBV6-3 to TRBJ2-1; TRBD2 agrees at 9 bases. V lost 5 bases, J lost 6 bases, and 5 bases stayed unmatched. Germline values: CDR1 MNHEY, CDR2 SVGEGT. The CDR3 consists of 14 residues. In DNA, the CDR3 is TGTGCCAGCAGTATAGCGGGGGTAACCAATGAGCAGTTCTTC. It translates to CASSIAGVTNEQFF.

A few counts support this clonotype. This chain links TRBV6-6 with TRBJ2-5, with D unresolved. Trimming took 0 bases from V and 3 from J, leaving 5 bases between them. The CDR3 consists of 13 residues. Per germline, CDR1 MNHNY and CDR2 SVGAGI (reference sequence). The DNA of the CDR3 is TGTGCCAGCAGTTACTCAAAAGAAGAGACCCAGTACTTC. It is translated as CASSYSKEETQYF.

There are many counts of this clonotype. The chain uses TRBV6-1 and TRBJ1-1; 7 bases align to TRBD1. Germline V gene sequence: CDR1 MNHNS, CDR2 SASEGT. The CDR3 has 17 residues. V trimming: 3 bases; J trimming: 0 bases; junction bases outside the gene matches: 10. In DNA form, the CDR3 reads TGTGCCAGCAGTGACACGTTAACGGGACAGCTGAACACTGAAGCTTTCTTT. As protein: CASSDTLTGQLNTEAFF.